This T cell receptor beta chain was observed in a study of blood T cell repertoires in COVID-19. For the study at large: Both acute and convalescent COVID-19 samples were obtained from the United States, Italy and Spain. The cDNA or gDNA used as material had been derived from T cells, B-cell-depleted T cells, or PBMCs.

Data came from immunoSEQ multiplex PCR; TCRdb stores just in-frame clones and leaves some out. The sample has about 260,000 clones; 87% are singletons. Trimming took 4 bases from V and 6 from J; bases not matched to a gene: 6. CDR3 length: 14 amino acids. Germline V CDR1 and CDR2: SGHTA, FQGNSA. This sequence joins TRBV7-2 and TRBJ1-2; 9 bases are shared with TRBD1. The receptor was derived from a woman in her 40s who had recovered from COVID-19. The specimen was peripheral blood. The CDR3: CASSYRTGENGYTF. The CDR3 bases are TGTGCCAGCAGCTACAGGACAGGGGAGAATGGCTACACCTTC.